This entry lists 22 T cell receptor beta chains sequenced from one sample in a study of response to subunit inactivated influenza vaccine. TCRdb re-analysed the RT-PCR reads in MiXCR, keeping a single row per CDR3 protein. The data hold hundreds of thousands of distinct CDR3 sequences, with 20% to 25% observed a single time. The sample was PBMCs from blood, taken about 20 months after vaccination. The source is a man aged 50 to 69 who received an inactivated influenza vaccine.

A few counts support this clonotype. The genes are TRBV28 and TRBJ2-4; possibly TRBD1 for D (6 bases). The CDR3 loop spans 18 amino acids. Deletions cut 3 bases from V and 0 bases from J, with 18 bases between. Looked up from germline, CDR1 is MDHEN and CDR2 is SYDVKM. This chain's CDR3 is CASSLVQGRFLAKNIQYF. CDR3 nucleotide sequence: TGTGCCAGCAGTTTGGTCCAGGGGCGATTCCTAGCCAAAAACATTCAGTACTTC.

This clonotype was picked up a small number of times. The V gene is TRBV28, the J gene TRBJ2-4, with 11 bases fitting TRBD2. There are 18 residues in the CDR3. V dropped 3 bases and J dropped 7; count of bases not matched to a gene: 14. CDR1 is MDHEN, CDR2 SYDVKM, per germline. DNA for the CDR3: TGTGCCAGCAGTTTGGTACTAGCGGGGGCCAGGGGTCGTAACATTCAGTACTTC. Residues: CASSLVLAGARGRNIQYF.

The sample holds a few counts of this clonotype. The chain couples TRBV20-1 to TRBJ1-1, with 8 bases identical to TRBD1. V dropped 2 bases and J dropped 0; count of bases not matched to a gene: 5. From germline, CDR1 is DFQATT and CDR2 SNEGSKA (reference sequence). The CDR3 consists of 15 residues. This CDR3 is CSARPRQGMNTEAFF. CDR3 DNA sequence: TGCAGTGCTAGACCTCGACAGGGGATGAACACTGAAGCTTTCTTT.

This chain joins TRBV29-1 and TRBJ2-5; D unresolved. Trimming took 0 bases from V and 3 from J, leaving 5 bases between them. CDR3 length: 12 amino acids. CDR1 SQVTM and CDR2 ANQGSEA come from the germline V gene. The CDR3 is CSVEDRKETQYF. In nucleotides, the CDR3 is TGCAGCGTTGAAGACAGGAAAGAGACCCAGTACTTC.

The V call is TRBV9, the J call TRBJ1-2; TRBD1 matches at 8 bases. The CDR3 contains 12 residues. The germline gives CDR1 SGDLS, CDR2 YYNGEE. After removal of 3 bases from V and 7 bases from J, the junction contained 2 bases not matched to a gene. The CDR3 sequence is CASSADRAGYTF. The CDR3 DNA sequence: TGTGCCAGCAGCGCGGACAGGGCTGGCTACACCTTC. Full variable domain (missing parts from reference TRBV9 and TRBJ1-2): DSGVTQTPKHLITATGQRVTLRCSPRSGDLSVYWYQQSLDQGLQFLIQYYNGEERAKGNILERFSAQQFPDLHSELNLSSLELGDSALYFCASSADRAGYTFGSGTRLTVV.

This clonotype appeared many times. The CDR3 is CASSLTGGSQPQHF. In nucleotides, the CDR3 is TGTGCCAGCAGTTTAACGGGGGGAAGCCAGCCCCAGCATTTT. V and J are TRBV12-3 or TRBV12-4 and TRBJ1-5, with a possible D match to TRBD1 (5 bases). The CDR3 contains 14 residues. V was clipped by 2 bases and J by 7 bases, with 12 bases between them.

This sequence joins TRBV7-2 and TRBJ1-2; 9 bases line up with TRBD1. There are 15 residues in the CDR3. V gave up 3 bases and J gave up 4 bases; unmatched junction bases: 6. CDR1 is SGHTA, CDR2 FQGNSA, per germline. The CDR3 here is CASSLEGQGSYGYTF. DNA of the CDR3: TGTGCCAGCAGCTTGGAGGGACAGGGAAGCTATGGCTACACCTTC. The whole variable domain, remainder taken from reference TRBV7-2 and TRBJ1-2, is GAGVSQSPSNKVTEKGKDVELRCDPISGHTALYWYRQSLGQGLEFLIYFQGNSAPDKSGLPSDRFSAERTGGSVSTLTIQRTQQEDSAVYLCASSLEGQGSYGYTFGSGTRLTVV.

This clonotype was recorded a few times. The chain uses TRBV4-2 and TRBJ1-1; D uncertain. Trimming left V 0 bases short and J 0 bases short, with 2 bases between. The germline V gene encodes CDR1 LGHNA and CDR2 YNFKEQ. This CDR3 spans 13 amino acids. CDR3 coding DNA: TGTGCCAGCAGCCAAGACGTGAACACTGAAGCTTTCTTT. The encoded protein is CASSQDVNTEAFF.

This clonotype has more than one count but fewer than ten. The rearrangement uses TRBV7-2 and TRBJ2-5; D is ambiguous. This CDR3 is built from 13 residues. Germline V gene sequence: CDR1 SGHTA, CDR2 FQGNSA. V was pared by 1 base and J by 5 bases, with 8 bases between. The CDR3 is CASSLVGLETQYF. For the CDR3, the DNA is TGTGCCAGCAGCTTAGTCGGTCTCGAGACCCAGTACTTC.

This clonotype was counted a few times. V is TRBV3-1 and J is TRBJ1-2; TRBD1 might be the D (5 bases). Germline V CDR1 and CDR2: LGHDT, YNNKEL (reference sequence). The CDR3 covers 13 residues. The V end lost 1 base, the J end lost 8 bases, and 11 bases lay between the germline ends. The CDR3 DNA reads TGTGCCAGCAGCCAAGCTTTCAGGGAAGGCTACACCTTC. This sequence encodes CASSQAFREGYTF.

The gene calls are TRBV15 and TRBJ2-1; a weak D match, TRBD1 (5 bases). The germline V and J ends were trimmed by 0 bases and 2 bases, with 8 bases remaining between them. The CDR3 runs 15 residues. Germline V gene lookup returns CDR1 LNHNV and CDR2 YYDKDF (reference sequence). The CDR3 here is CATSRDLGPYNEQFF. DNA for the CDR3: TGTGCCACCAGCAGAGATTTGGGGCCCTACAATGAGCAGTTCTTC.

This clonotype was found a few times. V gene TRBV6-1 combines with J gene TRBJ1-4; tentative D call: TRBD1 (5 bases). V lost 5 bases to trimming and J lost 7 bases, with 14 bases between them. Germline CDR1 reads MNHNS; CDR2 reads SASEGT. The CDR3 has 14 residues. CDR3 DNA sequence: TGTGCCAGCAGTAAGGACCGGGGGAGTGAAAAACTGTTTTTT. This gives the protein CASSKDRGSEKLFF.

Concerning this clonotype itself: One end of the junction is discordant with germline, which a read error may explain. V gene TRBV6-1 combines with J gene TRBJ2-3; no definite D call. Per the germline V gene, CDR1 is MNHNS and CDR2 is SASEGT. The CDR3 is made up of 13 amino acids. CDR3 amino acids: CASNEGQTDTQYF. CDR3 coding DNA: TGTGCCAGCAATGAAGGGCAGACAGATACGCAGTATTTT.

The CDR3 sequence: CSVRGGGNSPLHF. DNA for the CDR3: TGCAGCGTCAGGGGGGGTGGGAATTCACCCCTCCACTTT. The chain links TRBV29-1 to TRBJ1-6, with TRBD1 matching 7 bases. J was trimmed by 7 bases and V by 6 bases; bases with no gene match: 6. The V gene's germline CDR1 is SQVTM and CDR2 ANQGSEA. CDR3 length: 13 amino acids.

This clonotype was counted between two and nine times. The CDR3 DNA is TGTGCCAGCACCCCCTGGGAGGGTTCCAACACTGAAGCTTTCTTT. Amino acid sequence: CASTPWEGSNTEAFF. The chain is built from TRBV6-1 and TRBJ1-1, with D uncertain. CDR1 is MNHNS, CDR2 SASEGT, per germline. The CDR3 sequence is 15 residues long. V dropped 7 bases and J dropped 2 bases, with 17 bases sitting between them.

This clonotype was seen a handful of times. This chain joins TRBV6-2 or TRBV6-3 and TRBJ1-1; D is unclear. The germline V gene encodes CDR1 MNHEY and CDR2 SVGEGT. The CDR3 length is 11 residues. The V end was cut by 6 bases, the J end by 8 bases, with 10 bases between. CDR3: CASSQGVEAFF. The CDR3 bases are TGTGCCAGCAGCCAAGGTGTGGAAGCTTTCTTT.

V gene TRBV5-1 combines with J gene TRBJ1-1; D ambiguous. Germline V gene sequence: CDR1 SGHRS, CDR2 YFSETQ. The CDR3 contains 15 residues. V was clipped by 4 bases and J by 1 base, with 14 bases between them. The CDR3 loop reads CASSLYYGPNTEAFF. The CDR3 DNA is TGCGCCAGCAGCCTTTATTACGGGCCGAACACTGAAGCTTTCTTT.

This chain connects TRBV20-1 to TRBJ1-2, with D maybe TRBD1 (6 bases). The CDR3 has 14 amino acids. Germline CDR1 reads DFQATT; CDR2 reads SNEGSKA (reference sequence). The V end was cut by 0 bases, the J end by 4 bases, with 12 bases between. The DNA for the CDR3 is TGCAGTGCTAGAGATCTAAGGACAGCCTATGGCTACACCTTC. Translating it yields CSARDLRTAYGYTF.

Here the CDR3 DNA reads TGCAGCGTGGTGGGGGGCGTGAATGGCTACACCTTC. Its translation: CSVVGGVNGYTF. This rearrangement joins TRBV29-1 to TRBJ1-2, with a possible D match to TRBD1 (6 bases). Trimming stripped 6 bases from V and 6 bases from J, with 14 bases between. CDR1 and CDR2 (germline): SQVTM, ANQGSEA. The CDR3 spans 12 residues.

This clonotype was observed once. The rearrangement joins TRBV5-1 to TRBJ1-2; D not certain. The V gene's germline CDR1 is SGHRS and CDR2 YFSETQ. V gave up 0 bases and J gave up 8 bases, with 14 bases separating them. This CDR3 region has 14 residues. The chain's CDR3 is CASSLAPSVKGYTF. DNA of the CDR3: TGCGCCAGCAGCTTGGCCCCCTCCGTTAAAGGCTACACCTTC.

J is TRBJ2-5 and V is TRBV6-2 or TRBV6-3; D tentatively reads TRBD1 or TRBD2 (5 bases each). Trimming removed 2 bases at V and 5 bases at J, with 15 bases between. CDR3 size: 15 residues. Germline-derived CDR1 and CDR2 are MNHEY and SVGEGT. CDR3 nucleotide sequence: TGTGCCAGCAGTTACGGCCGGGGATGGGGGGAGACCCAGTACTTC. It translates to CASSYGRGWGETQYF.

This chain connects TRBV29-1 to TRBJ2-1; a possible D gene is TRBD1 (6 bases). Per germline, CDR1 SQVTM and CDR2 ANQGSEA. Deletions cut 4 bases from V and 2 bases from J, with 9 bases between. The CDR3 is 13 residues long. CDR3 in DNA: TGCAGCGTTGGCAGGGGCACCTACAATGAGCAGTTCTTC. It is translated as CSVGRGTYNEQFF.